The clone carrying this TCR beta chain showed up just a few times. The sample belongs to a study of T-cell reconstitution after alpha-beta-depleted transplantation in children. Unique molecular identifiers were incorporated during preparation of the TCRbeta library. TCRdb recomputed calls from the PCR reads with MiXCR, one row per CDR3 protein. The sample lists some 520,000 distinct CDR3 sequences, approximately 32% occurring once. The sequenced sample was PBMCs from the stem cell graft donor, obtained from the stem cell graft. This sequence originates from a human donor who donated a stem cell graft to a child with aplastic anemia.

CDR3 in amino acids: CASSFVGLAAGELFF. As DNA, the CDR3 is TGTGCCAGCAGTTTCGTGGGACTAGCCGCCGGGGAGCTGTTTTTT. The J gene is TRBJ2-2, the V gene TRBV28; 9 bases are a match to TRBD2. The V and J ends lost 3 bases and 6 bases, in that order; junction bases with no gene match: 5. The CDR3 has 15 residues. CDR1 is MDHEN and CDR2 is SYDVKM in the germline V gene.